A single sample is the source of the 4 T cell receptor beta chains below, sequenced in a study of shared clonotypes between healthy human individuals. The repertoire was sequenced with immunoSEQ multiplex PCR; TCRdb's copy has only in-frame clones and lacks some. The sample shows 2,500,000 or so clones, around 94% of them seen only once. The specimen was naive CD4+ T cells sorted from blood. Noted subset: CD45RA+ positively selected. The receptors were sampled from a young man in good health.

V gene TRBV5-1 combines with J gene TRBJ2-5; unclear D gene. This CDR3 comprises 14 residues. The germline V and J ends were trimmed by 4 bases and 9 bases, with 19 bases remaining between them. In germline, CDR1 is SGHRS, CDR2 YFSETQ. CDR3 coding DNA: TGCGCCAGCAGCCCCCCATCCGGGCCCAAGGCCCAGTACTTC. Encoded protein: CASSPPSGPKAQYF.

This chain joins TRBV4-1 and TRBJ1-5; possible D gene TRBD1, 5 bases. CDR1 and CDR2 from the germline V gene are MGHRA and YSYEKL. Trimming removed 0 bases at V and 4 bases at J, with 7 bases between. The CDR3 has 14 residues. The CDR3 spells CASSQEAGNQPQHF. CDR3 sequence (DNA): TGCGCCAGCAGCCAAGAGGCAGGGAATCAGCCCCAGCATTTT.

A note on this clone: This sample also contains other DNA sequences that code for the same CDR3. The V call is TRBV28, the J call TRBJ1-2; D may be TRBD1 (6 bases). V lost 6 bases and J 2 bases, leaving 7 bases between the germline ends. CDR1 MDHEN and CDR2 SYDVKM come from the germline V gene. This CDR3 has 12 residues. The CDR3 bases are TGTGCCAGCAGAGGGGGGAACTATGGCTACACCTTC. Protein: CASRGGNYGYTF.

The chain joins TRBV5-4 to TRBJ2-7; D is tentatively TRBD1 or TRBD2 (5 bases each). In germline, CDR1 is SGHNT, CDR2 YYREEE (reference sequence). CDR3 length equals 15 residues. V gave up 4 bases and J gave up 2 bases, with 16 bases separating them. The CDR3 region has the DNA TGTGCCAGCAGCCCCCTCCCCGGGACGACCTACGAGCAGTACTTC. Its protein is CASSPLPGTTYEQYF. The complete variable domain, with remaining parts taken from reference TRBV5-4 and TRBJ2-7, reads ETGVTQSPTHLIKTRGQQVTLRCSSQSGHNTVSWYQQALGQGPQFIFQYYREEENGRGNFPPRFSGLQFPNYSSELNVNALELDDSALYLCASSPLPGTTYEQYFGPGTRLTVT.